These T cell receptor beta chains were read from a single sample in a study of blood T cell repertoires in COVID-19. TCRdb keeps only in-frame clones here, not all; method: immunoSEQ multiplex PCR. The sample yields approximately 50,000 clones, less than 95% seen once. Material: peripheral blood. Every receptor here comes from a man aged 35 to 55 with acute or convalescent COVID-19. The CDR3 runs from the conserved cysteine through the conserved F or W. D genes are given only for firm matches. Rows may omit the clone size; those that give it use once, few, many or a size class.

V: TRBV11-3
J: TRBJ2-3
D: -
size: -
DNA: TGTGCCAGCAGCTCCGGCGGAAGCACAGATACGCAGTATTTT
CDR3: CASSSGGSTDTQYF

V: TRBV5-1
J: TRBJ2-3
D: TRBD2
size: -
DNA: TGCGCCAGCAGCTGGACTAGCGGGAGTGATACGCAGTATTTT
CDR3: CASSWTSGSDTQYF

V: TRBV6-5
J: TRBJ1-1
D: -
size: -
DNA: TGTGCCAGCCAAAGGGACTCCCGGGCTTTCTTT
CDR3: CASQRDSRAFF

V: TRBV27
J: TRBJ2-1
D: TRBD2
size: -
DNA: TGTGCCAGCAGTCCCACTAGCGGGAGCTCTGATGAGCAGTTCTTC
CDR3: CASSPTSGSSDEQFF

V: TRBV19
J: TRBJ1-1
D: TRBD1
size: -
DNA: TGTGCCAGTAGTACCCGGGACAGGGGCACTGAAGCTTTCTTT
CDR3: CASSTRDRGTEAFF

V: TRBV20-1
J: TRBJ1-4
D: -
size: -
DNA: TGCAGTGCTAGAGGGAGTGAAAAACTGTTTTTT
CDR3: CSARGSEKLFF

V: TRBV7-9
J: TRBJ2-1
D: -
size: -
DNA: TGTGCCAGCAGCTTAAAACGGGTCGGTGAGCAGTTCTTC
CDR3: CASSLKRVGEQFF

V: TRBV7-8
J: TRBJ2-7
D: -
size: -
DNA: TGTGCCAGCAGCTTACCCCCCCCCATCGGTGAAGGGGGAGAGCAGTACTTC
CDR3: CASSLPPPIGEGGEQYF

V: TRBV5-5
J: TRBJ1-6
D: -
size: -
DNA: TGTGCCAGCAGCTTGTACTCCGGGTCACCCCTCCACTTT
CDR3: CASSLYSGSPLHF

V: TRBV24-1
J: TRBJ2-3
D: TRBD1
size: -
DNA: TGTGCCACCAGTGATGTACAGGGGACGGGAGATACGCAGTATTTT
CDR3: CATSDVQGTGDTQYF

V: TRBV19
J: TRBJ2-3
D: -
size: -
DNA: TGTGCCAGTACCCCTCGAGGCGGGACCGGAGATACGCAGTATTTT
CDR3: CASTPRGGTGDTQYF

V: TRBV9
J: TRBJ2-1
D: -
size: -
DNA: TGTGCCAGCAGCGTAGGGGTGGAGACTCACTCCTACAATGAGCAGTTCTTC
CDR3: CASSVGVETHSYNEQFF

V: TRBV9
J: TRBJ2-2
D: -
size: -
DNA: TGTGCCAGCAGCGTAGCCAGGACTACGAACACCGGGGAGCTGTTTTTT
CDR3: CASSVARTTNTGELFF

V: TRBV27
J: TRBJ2-7
D: -
size: -
DNA: TGTGCCAGCGGTCTTTCGGGCGAGCAGTACTTC
CDR3: CASGLSGEQYF

V: TRBV5-4
J: TRBJ2-7
D: TRBD2
size: -
DNA: TGTGCCAGCAGCGGGGTGGCTAGCGGGAGTTACGAGCAGTACTTC
CDR3: CASSGVASGSYEQYF

V: TRBV28
J: TRBJ2-5
D: -
size: -
DNA: TGTGCCAGCAGTCCCTGGCGAACAGCAAAAGAGACCCAGTACTTC
CDR3: CASSPWRTAKETQYF

V: TRBV9
J: TRBJ1-3
D: TRBD1
size: -
DNA: TGTGCCAGCAGCGTAGACGGACAGGGGACGGGAAACACCATATATTTT
CDR3: CASSVDGQGTGNTIYF

V: TRBV6-7
J: TRBJ2-5
D: TRBD2
size: -
DNA: TGTGCCAGCAGTTTGTTAGCGGGAGAGACCCAGTACTTC
CDR3: CASSLLAGETQYF

V: TRBV2
J: TRBJ1-1
D: -
size: once
DNA: TGTGCCAGCAGTCGACAGGCCCTGAACACTGAAGCTTTCTTT
CDR3: CASSRQALNTEAFF

V: TRBV6-5
J: TRBJ2-5
D: -
size: -
DNA: TGTGCCAGCACCCAAACGACGACTCAAGAGACCCAGTACTTC
CDR3: CASTQTTTQETQYF

V: TRBV3-1/TRBV3-2
J: TRBJ1-1
D: -
size: -
DNA: TGTGCCAGCAGCCAAGGAGGCCCGGGGAGGACTGAAGCTTTCTTT
CDR3: CASSQGGPGRTEAFF

V: TRBV6-5
J: TRBJ2-4
D: -
size: -
DNA: TGTGCCACAAGGTGGAGAGGGGCCAAAAACATTCAGTACTTC
CDR3: CATRWRGAKNIQYF

V: TRBV5-8
J: TRBJ2-1
D: TRBD2
size: -
DNA: TGTGCCAGCAGCTTGAGTACGGGTCGACTAGCGGGAGAGGATTCGGAGTTCTTC
CDR3: CASSLSTGRLAGEDSEFF

V: TRBV10-3
J: TRBJ2-1
D: TRBD2
size: -
DNA: TGTGCCATCAGTGAGTCGACTAGCGGGATCGTCTATAGGAATGAGCAGTTCTTC
CDR3: CAISESTSGIVYRNEQFF

V: TRBV3-1/TRBV3-2
J: TRBJ2-5
D: -
size: -
DNA: TGTGCCAGCAGCCAAGATGGGTTAGCTGGGGAGACCCAGTACTTC
CDR3: CASSQDGLAGETQYF

V: TRBV15
J: TRBJ1-1
D: TRBD1
size: -
DNA: TGTGCCACCAGCTTGGGCAGGGGGAGTATGGCCACTGAAGCTTTCTTT
CDR3: CATSLGRGSMATEAFF

V: TRBV11-2
J: TRBJ2-3
D: -
size: -
DNA: TGTGCCAGCAGCTCCTTCGAGCCAGATACGCAGTATTTT
CDR3: CASSSFEPDTQYF

V: TRBV7-9
J: TRBJ2-2
D: TRBD2
size: few
DNA: TGTGCCAGCAGCTCCTACGGGACTAGCGGGAGGAACACCGGGGAGCTGTTTTTT
CDR3: CASSSYGTSGRNTGELFF

V: TRBV18
J: TRBJ2-7
D: TRBD1
size: -
DNA: TGTGCCAGCTCACCTAGGGCCCCGGGACAGGGATCCGAGCAGTACTTC
CDR3: CASSPRAPGQGSEQYF

V: TRBV29-1
J: TRBJ2-7
D: -
size: -
DNA: TGCAGCGTTAGCCAGGTAGTCTTCCCCTACGAGCAGTACTTC
CDR3: CSVSQVVFPYEQYF

V: TRBV7-8
J: TRBJ2-3
D: -
size: -
DNA: TGTGCCAGCAGCCCGGACTCCCAAAGCACAGATACGCAGTATTTT
CDR3: CASSPDSQSTDTQYF

V: TRBV12-3/TRBV12-4
J: TRBJ2-1
D: -
size: -
DNA: TGTGCCAGCAGTTTGTTTCAGCGCGATGAGCAGTTCTTC
CDR3: CASSLFQRDEQFF

V: TRBV6-5
J: TRBJ2-1
D: TRBD1
size: -
DNA: TGTGCCACCGAGCGGGACAGGGTTGATGAGCAGTTCTTC
CDR3: CATERDRVDEQFF

V: TRBV6-5
J: TRBJ2-1
D: -
size: -
DNA: TGTGCCAGCAGCACCAGACGGGACAATGAGCAGTTCTTC
CDR3: CASSTRRDNEQFF

V: TRBV6-5
J: TRBJ1-2
D: TRBD1
size: -
DNA: TGTGCCAGCAGTCCAGAGGACAGGCCAGGAGGGGGCTACACCTTC
CDR3: CASSPEDRPGGGYTF

V: TRBV24-1
J: TRBJ1-1
D: TRBD1
size: -
DNA: TGTGCCACCAGTGGTACAGGGGCTATCACTGAAGCTTTCTTT
CDR3: CATSGTGAITEAFF

V: TRBV27
J: TRBJ2-1
D: TRBD2
size: -
DNA: TGTGCCAGCAGTTCGCGACTAGCGGGAGTCAGAGAGCAGTTCTTC
CDR3: CASSSRLAGVREQFF

V: TRBV4-1
J: TRBJ2-4
D: -
size: once
DNA: TGCGCCAGCAGCCAAGTTGGGCAGAGTCTAGCCAAAAACATTCAGTACTTC
CDR3: CASSQVGQSLAKNIQYF